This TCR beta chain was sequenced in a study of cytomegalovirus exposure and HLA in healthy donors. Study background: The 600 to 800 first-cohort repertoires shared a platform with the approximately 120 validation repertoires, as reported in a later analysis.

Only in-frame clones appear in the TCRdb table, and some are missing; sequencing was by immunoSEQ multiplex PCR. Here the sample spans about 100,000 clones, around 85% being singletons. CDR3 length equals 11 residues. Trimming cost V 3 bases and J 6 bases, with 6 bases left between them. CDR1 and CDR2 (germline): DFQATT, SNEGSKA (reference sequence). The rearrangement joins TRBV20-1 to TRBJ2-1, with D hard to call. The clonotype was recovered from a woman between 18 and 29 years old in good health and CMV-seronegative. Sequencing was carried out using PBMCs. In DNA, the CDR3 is TGCAGTGCTAGGGGCCTCAATGAGCAGTTCTTC. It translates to CSARGLNEQFF.